These T cell receptor beta chains were read from a single sample in a study of T cells in Graves' hyperthyroidism and ophthalmopathy. TCRdb fed the multiplex PCR reads into MiXCR, producing one record per CDR3 protein. The sample has 450,000 to 650,000 distinct CDR3 sequences; 14% are singletons. Material for sequencing was blood. These receptors all stem from a woman between 18 and 29 years old with Graves' ophthalmopathy. Both conserved end residues are part of each CDR3. The D gene is left open where the match is weak. Not every row has a clone size; where given, it reads once, few, many or a size class.

>many|TRBD1|TRBV6-1|TRBJ1-4
CASSSYRDRGNEKLFF
TGTGCCAGCAGTTCTTACCGGGACAGGGGGAATGAAAAACTGTTTTTT
>many|.|TRBV28|TRBJ2-2
CASSTGAGNTGELFF
TGTGCCAGCAGTACAGGGGCGGGAAACACCGGGGAGCTGTTTTTT
>many|TRBD1|TRBV5-6|TRBJ1-2
CASTSFDRDGYTF
TGTGCCAGCACCTCCTTCGACAGGGATGGCTACACCTTC
>.|TRBD1|TRBV11-2|TRBJ2-1
CASSLEGQGLDEQFF
TGTGCCAGCAGCTTGGAGGGACAGGGGTTGGATGAGCAGTTCTTC
>.|.|TRBV20-1|TRBJ2-7
CSASSGGAYEQYF
TGCAGTGCTAGCTCAGGTGGGGCCTACGAGCAGTACTTC
>.|.|TRBV6-5|TRBJ2-2
CASSFLQNTGELFF
TGTGCCAGCAGTTTCCTACAGAACACCGGGGAGCTGTTTTTT
>many|.|TRBV20-1|TRBJ2-1
CSASKIQTHEQFF
TGCAGTGCTAGTAAGATCCAGACCCATGAGCAGTTCTTC
>.|.|TRBV29-1|TRBJ1-4
CSVVGKEKLFF
TGCAGCGTTGTGGGGAAAGAAAAACTGTTTTTT
>many|.|TRBV30|TRBJ2-3
CAWSVQRLSTDTQYF
TGTGCCTGGAGTGTACAAAGGCTAAGCACAGATACGCAGTATTTT
>few|.|TRBV7-9|TRBJ2-1
CASSLGAGYLSSYNEQFF
TGTGCCAGCAGCTTAGGGGCAGGGTACCTAAGCTCCTACAATGAGCAGTTCTTC
>many|.|TRBV29-1|TRBJ2-5
CSVEDWYGGIRETQYF
TGCAGCGTTGAAGATTGGTATGGCGGGATACGGGAGACCCAGTACTTC
>many|.|TRBV6-1|TRBJ2-7
CASSQGNLFYEQYF
TGTGCCAGCAGTCAGGGTAACCTCTTCTACGAGCAGTACTTC
>few|.|TRBV6-1|TRBJ1-1
CATRSVGNGNTEAFF
TGTGCCACCAGATCGGTGGGGAATGGGAACACTGAAGCTTTCTTT
>many|TRBD2|TRBV2|TRBJ2-7
CASGVREGGRSSYEQYF
TGTGCCAGCGGTGTGCGGGAGGGGGGCCGGAGCTCCTACGAGCAGTACTTC
>.|.|TRBV3-1|TRBJ1-3
CASSPLRAFGNTIYF
TGTGCCAGCAGCCCACTAAGGGCTTTTGGAAACACCATATATTTT
>few|TRBD1|TRBV28|TRBJ2-2
CASSLGQETGELFF
TGTGCCAGCAGTCTGGGACAGGAGACCGGGGAGCTGTTTTTT
>.|TRBD1|TRBV29-1|TRBJ2-7
CSVLPHGQGAEQYF
TGCAGCGTCCTCCCCCATGGACAGGGTGCCGAGCAGTACTTC
>many|.|TRBV5-8|TRBJ2-3
CASSLMTGTRTDTQYF
TGTGCCAGCAGCTTAATGACCGGGACCCGCACAGATACGCAGTATTTT
>.|TRBD1|TRBV20-1|TRBJ2-5
CSARASTGNQETQYF
TGCAGTGCTAGAGCCTCGACAGGGAACCAAGAGACCCAGTACTTC
>many|.|TRBV30|TRBJ1-5
CAWSGEGNQPQHF
TGTGCCTGGAGTGGGGAGGGGAATCAGCCCCAGCATTTT
>many|.|TRBV12-3/TRBV12-4|TRBJ1-1
CASRGGERSPPFF
TGTGCCAGCAGAGGGGGGGAAAGGAGTCCCCCTTTCTTT
>many|.|TRBV12-3/TRBV12-4|TRBJ2-1
CASSAGWGGFEQFF
TGTGCCAGCAGCGCAGGATGGGGGGGCTTTGAGCAGTTCTTC
>few|.|TRBV7-9|TRBJ2-1
CASTSSADSSYNEQFF
TGTGCCAGCACCTCCTCGGCGGACAGCTCCTACAATGAGCAGTTCTTC
>few|TRBD2|TRBV5-1|TRBJ2-2
CASSRGLEAGELFF
TGCGCCAGCTCCCGGGGACTAGAAGCCGGGGAGCTGTTTTTT
>many|.|TRBV7-9|TRBJ2-7
CASRQGYEQYF
TGTGCCAGCAGACAGGGCTACGAGCAGTACTTC
>many|TRBD1|TRBV5-1|TRBJ1-1
CASRNRTGGWLGQAFF
TGCGCCAGCAGAAATAGGACAGGGGGGTGGTTAGGGCAAGCTTTCTTT
>once|TRBD2|TRBV20-1|TRBJ2-3
CSASPGLAGDTQYF
TGCAGTGCCAGTCCGGGACTAGCGGGTGATACGCAGTATTTT
>few|TRBD1|TRBV18|TRBJ1-1
CASSPTGDSNTEAFF
TGTGCCAGCTCACCCACAGGGGATTCGAACACTGAAGCTTTCTTT
>many|TRBD2|TRBV7-3|TRBJ2-5
CASSLTGLAIEETQYF
TGTGCCAGCAGCTTAACAGGACTAGCAATCGAAGAGACCCAGTACTTC